This paragraph covers one T cell receptor beta chain sequence. The data are from a study of blood T cell repertoires in COVID-19. Looked up from germline, CDR1 is SNHLY and CDR2 is FYNNEI. Trimming removed 8 bases from V and 4 bases from J; junction bases left unmatched: 3. The CDR3 is 12 amino acids. Original handling: Using reference gene primer amplification, nucleated cell counts were estimated. TCRdb's table, derived via immunoSEQ multiplex PCR, lists solely in-frame clones and lacks some. The D gene and trimming were derived from the DNA, and the V and J assignments and clone size from that table. The sample contains 95,000 to 150,000 clones, almost 70% of which appear only once.

The specimen was peripheral blood. The rearrangement links TRBV2 to TRBJ1-2, with 8 bases matching TRBD1. This sequence was found in a woman aged 70-85 years with acute or convalescent COVID-19. Here the CDR3 DNA reads TGTGCCAGCGGACAGGGAATCTATGGCTACACCTTC. Amino acid sequence: CASGQGIYGYTF.